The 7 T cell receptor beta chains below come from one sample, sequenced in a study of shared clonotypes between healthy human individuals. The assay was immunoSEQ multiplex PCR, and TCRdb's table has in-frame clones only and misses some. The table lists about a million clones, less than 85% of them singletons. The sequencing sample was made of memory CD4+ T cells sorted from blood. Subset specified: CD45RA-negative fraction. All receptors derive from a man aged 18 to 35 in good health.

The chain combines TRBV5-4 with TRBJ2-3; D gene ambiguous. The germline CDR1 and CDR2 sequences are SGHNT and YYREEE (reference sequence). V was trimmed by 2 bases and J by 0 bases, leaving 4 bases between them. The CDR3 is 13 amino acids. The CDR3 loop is CASSFISTDTQYF. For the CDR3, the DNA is TGTGCCAGCAGCTTCATTAGCACAGATACGCAGTATTTT. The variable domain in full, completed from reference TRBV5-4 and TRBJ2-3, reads ETGVTQSPTHLIKTRGQQVTLRCSSQSGHNTVSWYQQALGQGPQFIFQYYREEENGRGNFPPRFSGLQFPNYSSELNVNALELDDSALYLCASSFISTDTQYFGPGTRLTVL.

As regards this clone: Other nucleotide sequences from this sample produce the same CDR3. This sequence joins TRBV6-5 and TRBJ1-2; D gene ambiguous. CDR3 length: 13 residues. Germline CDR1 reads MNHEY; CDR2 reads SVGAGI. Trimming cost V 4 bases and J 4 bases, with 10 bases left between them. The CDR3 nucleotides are TGTGCCAGCAGTTTCGGGAGGTCCTATGGCTACACCTTC. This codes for CASSFGRSYGYTF.

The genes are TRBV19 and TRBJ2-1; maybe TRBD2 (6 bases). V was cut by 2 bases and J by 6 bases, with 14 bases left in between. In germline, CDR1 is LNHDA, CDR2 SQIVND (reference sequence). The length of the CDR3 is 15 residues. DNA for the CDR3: TGTGCCAGTAGTATATCTAGCGCGGACGGCAATGAGCAGTTCTTC. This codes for CASSISSADGNEQFF.

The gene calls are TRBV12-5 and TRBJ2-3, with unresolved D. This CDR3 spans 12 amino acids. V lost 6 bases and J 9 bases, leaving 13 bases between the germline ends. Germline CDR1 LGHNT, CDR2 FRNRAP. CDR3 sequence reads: CASGQGLDTQYF. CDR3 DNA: TGTGCTAGTGGCCAAGGGTTAGACACGCAGTATTTT. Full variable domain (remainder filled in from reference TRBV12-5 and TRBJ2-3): DARVTQTPRHKVTEMGQEVTMRCQPILGHNTVFWYRQTMMQGLELLAYFRNRAPLDDSGMPKDRFSAEMPDATLATLKIQPSEPRDSAVYFCASGQGLDTQYFGPGTRLTVL.

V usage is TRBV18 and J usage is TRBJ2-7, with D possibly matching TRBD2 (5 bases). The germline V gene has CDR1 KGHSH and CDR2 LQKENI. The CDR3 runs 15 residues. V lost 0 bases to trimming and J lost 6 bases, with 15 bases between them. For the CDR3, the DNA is TGTGCCAGCTCACCACCTAATACGGGATGGTTCGAGCAGTACTTC. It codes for CASSPPNTGWFEQYF.

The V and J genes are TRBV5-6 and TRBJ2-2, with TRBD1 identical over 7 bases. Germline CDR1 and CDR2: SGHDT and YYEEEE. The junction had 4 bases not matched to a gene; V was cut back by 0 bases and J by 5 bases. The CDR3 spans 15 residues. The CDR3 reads CASSLAGGITGELFF. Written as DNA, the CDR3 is TGTGCCAGCAGCTTGGCAGGGGGTATTACCGGGGAGCTGTTTTTT.

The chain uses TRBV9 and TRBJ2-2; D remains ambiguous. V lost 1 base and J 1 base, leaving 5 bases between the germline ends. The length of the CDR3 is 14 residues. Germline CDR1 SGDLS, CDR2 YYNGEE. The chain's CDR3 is CASSVRENTGELFF. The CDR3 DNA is TGTGCCAGCAGCGTAAGGGAGAACACCGGGGAGCTGTTTTTT.